The clone carrying this T cell receptor (beta chain) has more than one count but fewer than ten. Antigen specificity is unknown. This record comes from a study of graft-versus-host responses after intestinal transplantation. This CDR3 contains 15 residues. Germline V gene sequence: CDR1 ENHRY, CDR2 SYGVKD. The V and J ends lost 4 bases and 5 bases, in that order; junction bases with no gene match: 5. Notes on the study in general: Allografts of one patient group, those with graft-donor T cell macrochimerism, had high graft-versus-host to host-versus-graft clonal ratios.

Using immunoSEQ multiplex PCR, the repertoire was profiled, and TCRdb retains in-frame clones only, with some absent. This table has more than 85,000 clones, 80% to 95% appearing once. The sample in question was unstimulated CD8+ T cells sorted from spleen or lymph node cells, obtained before intestinal transplant. The TCR was taken from a human donor who received an intestinal transplant. The chain uses TRBV10-3 and TRBJ2-7, with 13 bases identical to TRBD2. The CDR3 loop reads CAISAGLAGADEQYF. The CDR3 coding sequence is TGTGCCATCAGTGCCGGACTAGCGGGAGCGGACGAGCAGTACTTC.